In this sample, the clone carrying this T cell receptor (beta chain) turned up many times. The target antigen is unknown. A library prepared for alpha chains yielded this beta chain as an off-target read; its size is of little meaning. TCRdb called the 5' RACE reads again in MiXCR, with one record for every CDR3 protein. The sample has some 16,000 distinct CDR3 sequences; around 6.5% are singletons. This specimen comes from a study of spatial heterogeneity in lung cancer. Study-wide results and limits: In tumors, expanded intratumoral alpha and beta TCR counts tracked mutation counts.

Time point: sample taken at primary tumor resection. CDR1 and CDR2 (germline): SGHTA, FQGTGA. V shed 5 bases and J 3 bases; nucleotides not matched to a gene: 9. The CDR3 loop spans 16 amino acids. This chain uses TRBV7-3 with TRBJ1-1; the match to TRBD1 covers 10 bases. This sequence originates from a female donor with early-stage non-small cell lung cancer. Here the sequenced sample was lung tumor tissue, taken at surgery. CDR3 residues: CASSERDRGSYTEAFF. Written as DNA, the CDR3 is TGTGCCAGCAGCGAACGGGACAGGGGCTCTTACACTGAAGCTTTCTTT.